A selection of T cell receptor beta chains follows, all from one sample in a study of T cells after somatic rescue of genetic block. The data were produced by immunoSEQ multiplex PCR, yet TCRdb's version contains in-frame clones alone and is incomplete. The data contain approximately 67,000 clones, 90% to 95% of them singletons. The specimen was peripheral blood mononuclear cells (PBMCs). These TCRs come from a man between 40 and 49 years old. CDR3s include the opening cysteine and the closing phenylalanine or tryptophan. The D gene is left open where the match is weak. Part of the rows lack a size; the others show once, few, many or a class for expanded clones.

cdr3_nt: TGTGCCAGCAGCGGACAGGGGAACATTTCACCCCTCCACTTT; cdr3_aa: CASSGQGNISPLHF; clone_size: -; v_call: TRBV2; d_call: TRBD1; j_call: TRBJ1-6
cdr3_nt: TGCGCCAGCAGTGAGTCGCCGTCCAGTGAAGCTTTCTTT; cdr3_aa: CASSESPSSEAFF; clone_size: -; v_call: TRBV10-1; d_call: -; j_call: TRBJ1-1
cdr3_nt: TGTGCCAGCAGTGTCGGGAAGACCAGCTCCTACGAGCAGTACTTC; cdr3_aa: CASSVGKTSSYEQYF; clone_size: once; v_call: TRBV2; d_call: -; j_call: TRBJ2-7
cdr3_nt: TGCGCCAGCAGCCAAGATATTCGGGTAGGGGGGGCATATGAGCAGTTCTTC; cdr3_aa: CASSQDIRVGGAYEQFF; clone_size: -; v_call: TRBV4-1; d_call: -; j_call: TRBJ2-1
cdr3_nt: TGTGCCAGTAGTCCCCACCGGCAGGGACGAAGAAATTCACCCCTCCACTTT; cdr3_aa: CASSPHRQGRRNSPLHF; clone_size: -; v_call: TRBV19; d_call: -; j_call: TRBJ1-6
cdr3_nt: TGTGCCAGCAGCCGAACAGGGGGCGCGGAGCAGTACTTC; cdr3_aa: CASSRTGGAEQYF; clone_size: -; v_call: TRBV6-5; d_call: TRBD1; j_call: TRBJ2-7
cdr3_nt: TGTGCCAGCAGGTCGGGGGGCCGCTCTGGAAACACCATATATTTT; cdr3_aa: CASRSGGRSGNTIYF; clone_size: -; v_call: TRBV9; d_call: -; j_call: TRBJ1-3
cdr3_nt: TGTGCCAGCAGCTTAGACAGGGGGGCCGGGGAGCTGTTTTTT; cdr3_aa: CASSLDRGAGELFF; clone_size: -; v_call: TRBV11-2; d_call: -; j_call: TRBJ2-2
cdr3_nt: TGTGCCAGCAGTGAAGAGCGAGGGCGGTCCACTGAAGCTTTCTTT; cdr3_aa: CASSEERGRSTEAFF; clone_size: -; v_call: TRBV6-1; d_call: -; j_call: TRBJ1-1
cdr3_nt: TGTGCCAGCAGTCTCGACTCCTCGGGGGTGAATGAGCAGTTCTTC; cdr3_aa: CASSLDSSGVNEQFF; clone_size: -; v_call: TRBV6-5; d_call: -; j_call: TRBJ2-1
cdr3_nt: TGTGCCAGCAGCTCTGGGGCAGGGGTGAGTGGCTACACCTTC; cdr3_aa: CASSSGAGVSGYTF; clone_size: -; v_call: TRBV5-4; d_call: -; j_call: TRBJ1-2
cdr3_nt: TGTGCCAGCAGAGGGGAAACGGGGGCGTACGAGCAGTACTTC; cdr3_aa: CASRGETGAYEQYF; clone_size: -; v_call: TRBV6-6; d_call: -; j_call: TRBJ2-7